The 14 T cell receptor beta chains below all came from one sample that was sequenced in a study of blood T cell repertoires in COVID-19 (dated by TCRdb to about 2020). To prepare the library, the immunoSEQ multiplex PCR assay was applied. TCRdb holds this immuneACCESS table with in-frame rearrangements only. Some clones are missing; in checked studies, unresolved V genes explain under half, and the rest has no known cause. This sample is represented by some 130,000 clones; around three quarters of them were singletons. The ten largest clonotypes hold 3% to 4.5% of the sample. Sequenced input: peripheral blood. Receptors originate from an elderly woman with acute or convalescent COVID-19.

The chain links TRBV30 to TRBJ2-5; 9 nucleotides agree with TRBD2. With V trimmed by 3 bases and J by 4 bases, 18 bases remained unmatched. CDR1 is GTSNPN, CDR2 SVGIG, per germline (reference sequence). This CDR3 spans 18 amino acids. The chain's CDR3 is CAWRTRGGFAGGIETQYF. The CDR3 DNA sequence: TGTGCCTGGAGAACGAGGGGCGGATTTGCGGGAGGGATAGAGACCCAGTACTTC. Full variable domain (missing parts from reference TRBV30 and TRBJ2-5): SQTIHQWPATLVQPVGSPLSLECTVEGTSNPNLYWYRQAAGRGLQLLFYSVGIGQISSEVPQNLSASRPQDRQFILSSKKLLLSDSGFYLCAWRTRGGFAGGIETQYFGPGTRLLVL.

The chain is built from TRBV4-1 and TRBJ2-3, with D possibly TRBD2 on 6 matching bases. The length of the CDR3 is 15 residues. In germline, CDR1 is MGHRA, CDR2 YSYEKL. Trimming removed 0 bases from V and 5 bases from J, with 12 bases in between. The CDR3 is CASSQESGVGDTQYF. CDR3 nucleotides: TGCGCCAGCAGCCAAGAGTCGGGAGTTGGAGATACGCAGTATTTT.

The genes are TRBV7-2 and TRBJ2-3; TRBD2 agrees at 8 bases. J gave up 6 bases and V 5 bases, and 10 bases lay outside the gene matches. Germline CDR1 SGHTA, CDR2 FQGNSA. The CDR3 runs 15 residues. CDR3 region: CASSPPGGPGDTQYF. The CDR3 DNA reads TGTGCCAGCAGCCCCCCGGGAGGGCCTGGGGATACGCAGTATTTT.

The count of this clone is one. In the same sample, other DNA sequences code for this CDR3. The DNA of the CDR3 is TGTGCCAGCAGTCGACAGGGTTCCTACGAGCAGTACTTC. Its translation is CASSRQGSYEQYF. The chain has TRBV6-2 or TRBV6-3 and TRBJ2-7, with 7 bases that match TRBD1. V was clipped by 5 bases and J by 1 base; unmatched bases: 2. In germline, CDR1 is MNHEY, CDR2 SVGEGT. CDR3 size: 13 residues.

This clone has a single count. The gene calls are TRBV6-1 and TRBJ2-7, with D possibly matching TRBD2 (7 bases). In germline, CDR1 is MNHNS, CDR2 SASEGT. V lost 0 bases to trimming and J lost 4 bases, with 19 bases between them. This CDR3 has 17 amino acids. The CDR3 protein is CASSEAWGGRLRYEQYF. Written as DNA, the CDR3 is TGTGCCAGCAGTGAAGCTTGGGGGGGCAGGTTGAGGTACGAGCAGTACTTC.

The CDR3 is CASTTRQGVTNEKLFF. In nucleotides, the CDR3 is TGTGCCAGCACCACCCGGCAGGGGGTAACTAATGAAAAACTGTTTTTT. J is TRBJ1-4 and V is TRBV3-1 (or the pseudogene TRBV3-2); 7 nucleotides match TRBD1. Germline-derived CDR1 and CDR2 are LGHDT and YNNKEL (reference sequence). This CDR3 spans 16 amino acids. V lost 7 bases and J lost 1; bases outside the gene matches: 9.

The chain combines TRBV4-3 with TRBJ1-6; 9 bases align to TRBD1. The V gene end was trimmed by 3 bases and the J gene end by 7 bases; junction bases not matched to a gene: 4. Germline CDR1 LGHNA, CDR2 YSLEER. CDR3 size: 15 residues. The CDR3 region has the DNA TGCGCCAGCAGCCAGGACAGGGGATGGAATTCACCCCTCCACTTT. It encodes CASSQDRGWNSPLHF.

This clone was counted a few times. V and J are TRBV30 and TRBJ1-5; TRBD1 is a possible D gene (5 bases). Trimming removed 2 bases at V and 5 bases at J, with 10 bases between. This CDR3 comprises 13 residues. Germline CDR1 and CDR2: GTSNPN and SVGIG (reference sequence). In DNA, the CDR3 is TGTGCCTGGAGTCCCGGGGGGGATCAGCCCCAGCATTTT. Protein product: CAWSPGGDQPQHF. Combining the CDR3 with reference TRBV30 and TRBJ1-5 gives the whole variable domain SQTIHQWPATLVQPVGSPLSLECTVEGTSNPNLYWYRQAAGRGLQLLFYSVGIGQISSEVPQNLSASRPQDRQFILSSKKLLLSDSGFYLCAWSPGGDQPQHFGDGTRLSIL.

The rearrangement uses TRBV7-2 and TRBJ1-6, with 8 bases matching TRBD1. Germline loops: CDR1 SGHTA, CDR2 FQGNSA. This CDR3 has 15 residues. The trim removed 5 bases at V and 7 bases at J, leaving 7 bases unmatched. The CDR3 region is CASSTRQGNNSPLHF. The DNA of the CDR3 is TGTGCCAGCAGCACGCGACAGGGGAACAATTCACCCCTCCACTTT. The whole variable domain, filled in from reference TRBV7-2 and TRBJ1-6, reads GAGVSQSPSNKVTEKGKDVELRCDPISGHTALYWYRQSLGQGLEFLIYFQGNSAPDKSGLPSDRFSAERTGGSVSTLTIQRTQQEDSAVYLCASSTRQGNNSPLHFGNGTRLTVT.

V and J are TRBV25-1 and TRBJ1-1; no clear D. The germline CDR1 and CDR2 sequences are MGHDK and SYGVNS. This CDR3 is 13 amino acids long. V shed 3 bases and J shed 2 bases, with 7 bases lying between them. The CDR3 nucleotides are TGTGCCAGCAGTGACAGTCTCAACACTGAAGCTTTCTTT. Translating gives CASSDSLNTEAFF.

CDR3 loop: CASSLKTGVVSPLHF. In nucleotides, the CDR3 is TGTGCCAGCAGTTTGAAGACAGGGGTTGTTTCACCCCTCCACTTT. The chain is built from TRBV28 and TRBJ1-6; the match to TRBD1 covers 8 bases. Germline assignment: CDR1 MDHEN and CDR2 SYDVKM. CDR3 length: 15 amino acids. V was clipped by 3 bases and J by 9 bases; unmatched bases: 7.

The chain carries TRBV4-2 and TRBJ2-2, with TRBD2 matching over 9 bases. Per the germline V gene, CDR1 is LGHNA and CDR2 is YNFKEQ. V gave up 1 base and J gave up 1 base; unmatched junction bases: 7. The CDR3 has 18 residues. Written as DNA, the CDR3 is TGTGCCAGCAGCCAAGGGGTCCAGCGGGGGGTGAACACCGGGGAGCTGTTTTTT. It is translated as CASSQGVQRGVNTGELFF.

The chain's CDR3 is CASSSGAGGYNEQFF. CDR3 nucleotide sequence: TGTGCCAGCAGCTCCGGTGCGGGGGGCTACAATGAGCAGTTCTTC. The rearrangement uses TRBV7-9 and TRBJ2-1, with 8 bases matching TRBD2. Trimming took 4 bases from V and 3 from J; bases not matched to a gene: 5. The CDR3 consists of 15 residues. The V gene's germline CDR1 is SEHNR and CDR2 FQNEAQ (reference sequence). Together with reference TRBV7-9 and TRBJ2-1, the CDR3 gives the full variable domain: DTGVSQNPRHKITKRGQNVTFRCDPISEHNRLYWYRQTLGQGPEFLTYFQNEAQLEKSRLLSDRFSAERPKGSFSTLEIQRTEQGDSAMYLCASSSGAGGYNEQFFGPGTRLTVL.

The chain is built from TRBV3-1 (or the pseudogene TRBV3-2) and TRBJ1-3; D is unresolved. The germline V gene encodes CDR1 LGHDT and CDR2 YNNKEL (reference sequence). Between the trimmed V and J ends, which lost 1 base and 0 bases, there was a span of 4 bases. The CDR3 consists of 14 residues. The CDR3 DNA follows: TGTGCCAGCAGCCAAGGAGCCTCTGGAAACACCATATATTTT. This gives the protein CASSQGASGNTIYF.